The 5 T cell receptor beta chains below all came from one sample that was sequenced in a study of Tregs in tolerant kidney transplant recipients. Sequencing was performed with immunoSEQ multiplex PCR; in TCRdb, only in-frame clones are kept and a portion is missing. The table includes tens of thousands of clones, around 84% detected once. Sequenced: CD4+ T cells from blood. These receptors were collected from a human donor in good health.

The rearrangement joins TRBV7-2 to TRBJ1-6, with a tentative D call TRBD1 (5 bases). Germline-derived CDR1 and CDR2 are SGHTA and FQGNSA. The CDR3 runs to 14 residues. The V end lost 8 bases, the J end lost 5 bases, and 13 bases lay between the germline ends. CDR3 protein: CASSRQRHNSPLHF. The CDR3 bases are TGTGCCAGCTCCCGACAGAGACATAATTCACCCCTCCACTTT.

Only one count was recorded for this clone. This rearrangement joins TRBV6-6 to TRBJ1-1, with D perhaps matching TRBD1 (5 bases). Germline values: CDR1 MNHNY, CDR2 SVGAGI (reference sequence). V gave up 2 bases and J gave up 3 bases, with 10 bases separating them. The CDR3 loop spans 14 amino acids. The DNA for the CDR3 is TGTGCCAGCAGTTACGGGACTCGTGACACTGAAGCTTTCTTT. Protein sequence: CASSYGTRDTEAFF.

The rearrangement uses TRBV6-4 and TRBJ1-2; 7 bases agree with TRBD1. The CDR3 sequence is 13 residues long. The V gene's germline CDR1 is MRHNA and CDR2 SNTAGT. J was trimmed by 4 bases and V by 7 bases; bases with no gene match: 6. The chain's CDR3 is CASTLTGIYGYTF. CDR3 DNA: TGTGCCAGCACCCTGACAGGGATCTATGGCTACACCTTC.

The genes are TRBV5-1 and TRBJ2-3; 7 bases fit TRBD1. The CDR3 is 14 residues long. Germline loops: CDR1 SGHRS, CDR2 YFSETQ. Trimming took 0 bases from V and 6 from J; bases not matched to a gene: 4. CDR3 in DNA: TGCGCCAGCAGCTTGGCCCAGGGGGTTGATACGCAGTATTTT. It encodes CASSLAQGVDTQYF.

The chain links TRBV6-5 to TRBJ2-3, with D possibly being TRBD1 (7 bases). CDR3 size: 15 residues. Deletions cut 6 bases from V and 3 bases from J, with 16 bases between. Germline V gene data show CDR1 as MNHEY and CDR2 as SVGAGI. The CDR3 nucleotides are TGTGCCAGCAGCCGCGGGACAGCGTCTACAGATACGCAGTATTTT. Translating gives CASSRGTASTDTQYF.